One and the same sample provided the 30 T cell receptor beta chains below, sequenced in a study of CXCR3 chemokines and chemotherapy response in bladder cancer. TCRdb re-called the PCR reads with MiXCR, one entry per CDR3 protein. The sample holds more than 10,000 distinct CDR3 sequences, around an eighth seen once. The material was obtained from a patient whose treatment included neoadjuvant chemotherapy. The receptors stem from a human donor with bladder cancer that did not respond to neoadjuvant chemotherapy.

Comment on this clonotype: The junction does not match germline at one end; this may be a read error. The chain has TRBV4-2 and TRBJ1-1; D remains unclear. There are 11 residues in the CDR3. CDR1 and CDR2 (germline): LGHNA, YNFKEQ. CDR3: CASSQGAEALF. CDR3 nucleotide sequence: TGTGCCAGCAGCCAAGGGGCTGAAGCTCTCTTT.

This rearrangement joins TRBV5-6 to TRBJ2-3; 14 bases align to TRBD2. CDR3 length equals 18 residues. Germline V gives CDR1 SGHDT, CDR2 YYEEEE. The J segment lost 4 bases and the V segment lost 5 bases, leaving 12 bases of the junction unmatched. The CDR3 sequence is CASSSGTSGGVVADTQYF. CDR3 bases: TGTGCCAGCAGTTCCGGGACTAGCGGGGGAGTAGTCGCAGATACGCAGTATTTT. Full variable domain (rest looked up from reference TRBV5-6 and TRBJ2-3): DAGVTQSPTHLIKTRGQQVTLRCSPKSGHDTVSWYQQALGQGPQFIFQYYEEEERQRGNFPDRFSGHQFPNYSSELNVNALLLGDSALYLCASSSGTSGGVVADTQYFGPGTRLTVL.

This clonotype was seen many times. This rearrangement joins TRBV18 to TRBJ2-1; tentative D call: TRBD1 (6 bases). Per the germline V gene, CDR1 is KGHSH and CDR2 is LQKENI. The CDR3 has 16 amino acids. The V gene lost 2 bases and the J gene lost 7 bases, with 18 bases spanning the gap. The CDR3: CASSPNRVKDGNEQFF. The CDR3 nucleotides are TGTGCCAGCTCACCAAACAGGGTGAAGGACGGGAATGAGCAGTTCTTC.

There are many counts of this clonotype. The chain employs TRBV13 and TRBJ1-2, with TRBD1 identical over 11 bases. CDR1 and CDR2 from the germline V gene are PRHDT and FYEKMQ (reference sequence). Trimming took 3 bases from V and 6 from J; bases not matched to a gene: 6. This CDR3 has 15 residues. The CDR3 sequence: CASSLGQGDFDGYTF. The DNA for the CDR3 is TGTGCCAGCAGCTTGGGACAGGGGGATTTCGATGGCTACACCTTC. Together with reference TRBV13 and TRBJ1-2, the CDR3 gives the full variable domain: AAGVIQSPRHLIKEKRETATLKCYPIPRHDTVYWYQQGPGQDPQFLISFYEKMQSDKGSIPDRFSAQQFSDYHSELNMSSLELGDSALYFCASSLGQGDFDGYTFGSGTRLTVV.

This clonotype has a handful of counts. The chain links TRBV7-2 to TRBJ2-7; 9 bases map to TRBD2. V lost 5 bases to trimming and J lost 4 bases; unmatched junction nucleotides: 12. The CDR3 contains 16 residues. Germline CDR1 SGHTA, CDR2 FQGNSA. The CDR3 here is CASSRGGGGGGYEQYF. The CDR3, as DNA: TGTGCCAGCAGCCGCGGGGGGGGCGGGGGTGGATACGAGCAGTACTTC.

This clonotype was seen a single time. The CDR3 protein is CSAVAGGRREQYF. CDR3 bases: TGCAGTGCTGTAGCGGGAGGGCGTCGAGAGCAGTACTTC. The chain has TRBV20-1 and TRBJ2-7; 11 bases map to TRBD2. Germline V gene lookup returns CDR1 DFQATT and CDR2 SNEGSKA (reference sequence). The CDR3 is made up of 13 amino acids. Trimming removed 5 bases from V and 7 bases from J; junction bases left unmatched: 7.

In its sample, this clonotype is medium-sized. This chain connects TRBV6-5 to TRBJ2-3; D gene unclear. Looked up from germline, CDR1 is MNHEY and CDR2 is SVGAGI. V was shortened by 5 bases and J by 4 bases, with 7 bases between the two germline ends. This CDR3 spans 12 amino acids. Written as DNA, the CDR3 is TGTGCCAGCAGTCGTTCCTCAGATACGCAGTATTTT. Its translation: CASSRSSDTQYF.

This clonotype appeared many times. The DNA for the CDR3 is TGTGCCAGCAAACAGCTATCGAACACCGGGGAGCTGTTTTTT. It encodes CASKQLSNTGELFF. The gene calls are TRBV6-1 and TRBJ2-2; D ambiguous. CDR1 is MNHNS and CDR2 is SASEGT in the germline V gene. The ends were cut back, 7 bases at V and 0 bases at J, with 9 bases in the middle. The CDR3 loop spans 14 amino acids.

This clonotype appeared a few times. The CDR3 region is CASSIPLTAISQSPLHF. The DNA for the CDR3 is TGTGCCAGTAGTATCCCTCTGACGGCTATCTCCCAATCACCCCTCCACTTT. The chain combines TRBV19 with TRBJ1-6, with D unresolved. CDR1 and CDR2 (germline): LNHDA, SQIVND (reference sequence). V lost 3 bases to trimming and J lost 10 bases, with 22 bases between them. The CDR3 is 17 amino acids.

In this sample, this clonotype turned up many times. The chain uses TRBV7-2 and TRBJ1-2; D uncertain. Between the trimmed V and J ends, which lost 1 base and 2 bases, there was a span of 5 bases. Germline V gene sequence: CDR1 SGHTA, CDR2 FQGNSA. The CDR3 extends over 13 amino acids. CDR3 in DNA: TGTGCCAGCAGCTTAGACTTGAACTATGGCTACACCTTC. It encodes CASSLDLNYGYTF.

The chain combines TRBV11-2 with TRBJ2-3; D call uncertain. This CDR3 spans 15 amino acids. Trimming took 5 bases from V and 0 from J, leaving 12 bases between them. CDR1 is SGHAT, CDR2 FQNNGV, per germline. CDR3 sequence reads: CASSGRAISTDTQYF. The DNA for the CDR3 is TGTGCCAGCAGCGGTAGAGCCATTAGCACAGATACGCAGTATTTT.

The table lists this clonotype with a count of one. A much larger clone differs from this one at a single base, so this may be a read error. The chain uses TRBV12-3 or TRBV12-4 and TRBJ2-2, with a possible D match to TRBD1 (7 bases). The CDR3 spans 14 residues. The chain's CDR3 is CASGGTANTGEMFF. Here the CDR3 DNA reads TGTGCCAGCGGCGGGACAGCGAACACCGGGGAGATGTTTTTT.

This clonotype has ten or more counts. The J gene is TRBJ2-5, the V gene TRBV7-2, with 14 bases aligning to TRBD2. The CDR3 sequence is 16 residues long. The junction had 4 bases not matched to a gene; V was cut back by 6 bases and J by 1 base. Germline V gives CDR1 SGHTA, CDR2 FQGNSA. The CDR3 is CASRPGLAGGQETQYF. The CDR3 DNA sequence: TGTGCCAGCAGACCCGGACTAGCGGGGGGCCAAGAGACCCAGTACTTC.

By sample share, this clonotype is medium-sized (0.01 to 0.1%). This sequence joins TRBV9 and TRBJ1-2; weak D call: TRBD1 (6 bases). The germline V gene has CDR1 SGDLS and CDR2 YYNGEE. Trimming pared 1 base from V and 0 bases from J, leaving 10 bases between. The CDR3 has 15 residues. CDR3 sequence reads: CASSVRGWSNYGYTF. CDR3 bases: TGTGCCAGCAGCGTAAGGGGGTGGTCTAACTATGGCTACACCTTC.

In its sample, this clonotype was seen many times. The chain links TRBV12-3 or TRBV12-4 to TRBJ2-1; 11 positions agree with TRBD1. The V segment lost 5 bases and the J segment 4 bases; nucleotides outside the gene matches: 4. The CDR3 has 15 amino acids. The CDR3 nucleotides read TGTGCCAGCAGTGACCGGGACAGGGGGTACAATGAGCAGTTCTTC. This translates into CASSDRDRGYNEQFF.

This clonotype was detected many times. The V call is TRBV18, the J call TRBJ1-1; a possible D gene is TRBD1 (6 bases). The CDR3 extends over 17 amino acids. V was clipped by 2 bases and J by 2 bases, with 18 bases between them. Germline loops: CDR1 KGHSH, CDR2 LQKENI. CDR3 DNA: TGTGCCAGCTCACCATCTCGCGTACAGGGTGACAACACTGAAGCTTTCTTT. It codes for CASSPSRVQGDNTEAFF.

There are many counts of this clonotype. The CDR3 coding sequence is TGTGCCAGCAGCTTGACTCCCAGGGACATTCAGTACTTC. Translated, it gives CASSLTPRDIQYF. The chain is built from TRBV5-4 and TRBJ2-4, with a tentative D call TRBD1 (5 bases). The germline V gene encodes CDR1 SGHNT and CDR2 YYREEE (reference sequence). The CDR3 spans 13 residues. V lost 1 base to trimming and J lost 8 bases, with 10 bases between them.

This clonotype was seen many times. CDR3 amino acids: CASSIKGQDRYLYGYTF. CDR3 bases: TGTGCCAGTAGTATCAAAGGCCAGGACAGGTACCTCTATGGCTACACCTTC. V is TRBV19 and J is TRBJ1-2; 7 bases fit TRBD1. J was trimmed by 4 bases and V by 3 bases; bases with no gene match: 14. Germline CDR1 LNHDA, CDR2 SQIVND (reference sequence). The CDR3 is 17 amino acids. The full variable domain, in which reference TRBV19 and TRBJ1-2 provide the parts outside the CDR3, is DGGITQSPKYLFRKEGQNVTLSCEQNLNHDAMYWYRQDPGQGLRLIYYSQIVNDFQKGDIAEGYSVSREKKESFPLTVTSAQKNPTAFYLCASSIKGQDRYLYGYTFGSGTRLTVV.

The sample holds many counts of this clonotype. This chain links TRBV6-1 with TRBJ2-3; 8 nucleotides agree with TRBD2. Unmatched junction bases numbered 9, after V lost 5 bases and J lost 5 bases. CDR1 MNHNS and CDR2 SASEGT come from the germline V gene. This CDR3 has 15 amino acids. This CDR3 reads CASSPIAGSQDTQYF. The CDR3 nucleotides are TGTGCCAGCAGTCCGATAGCGGGGTCCCAAGATACGCAGTATTTT.

This clonotype ranks as medium-sized. The chain is built from TRBV6-2 or TRBV6-3 and TRBJ1-6, with a possible D match to TRBD1 (5 bases). The CDR3 totals 13 residues. V dropped 10 bases and J dropped 8 bases, with 15 bases sitting between them. CDR1 and CDR2 (germline): MNHEY, SVGEGT. DNA of the CDR3: TGTGCCATCACGGGGGGGATCGATTCACCCCTCCACTTT. Translation: CAITGGIDSPLHF.

In this sample, this clonotype turned up many times. The rearrangement joins TRBV6-5 to TRBJ2-7, with a possible D match to TRBD1 (5 bases). V lost 4 bases to trimming and J lost 2 bases, with 15 bases between them. CDR3 length equals 15 residues. The V gene's germline CDR1 is MNHEY and CDR2 SVGAGI. CDR3 sequence (DNA): TGTGCCAGCAGTTCCTCTGACGGCAGGGCCTACGAGCAGTACTTC. Protein product: CASSSSDGRAYEQYF.

This clonotype has ten or more counts. The chain employs TRBV18 and TRBJ1-2; D gene uncertain. Germline assignment: CDR1 KGHSH and CDR2 LQKENI. V shed 0 bases and J shed 0 bases, with 11 bases lying between them. The CDR3 consists of 16 residues. The DNA for the CDR3 is TGTGCCAGCTCACCACCGGACGGAGGAGCTAACTATGGCTACACCTTC. It translates to CASSPPDGGANYGYTF.

In its sample, this clonotype ranks as medium-sized. V usage is TRBV24-1 and J usage is TRBJ2-3; maybe TRBD1 (7 bases). In germline, CDR1 is KGHDR, CDR2 SFDVKD. V gave up 1 base and J gave up 11 bases, with 15 bases separating them. The CDR3 spans 14 residues. The CDR3 loop is CATSDFREQGGQYF. CDR3 bases: TGTGCCACCAGTGATTTCCGGGAGCAGGGGGGGCAGTATTTT.

This clonotype was seen at least ten times. The rearrangement joins TRBV6-5 to TRBJ1-2, with 9 bases matching TRBD1. CDR3 length: 15 amino acids. The J segment lost 6 bases and the V segment lost 0 bases, leaving 5 bases of the junction unmatched. Per germline, CDR1 MNHEY and CDR2 SVGAGI. This CDR3 reads CASSYSRQGGDGYTF. CDR3 nucleotide sequence: TGTGCCAGCAGTTACTCGAGACAGGGGGGCGATGGCTACACCTTC.

This clonotype was recorded many times. This chain uses TRBV29-1 with TRBJ1-2; D remains ambiguous. CDR3 length: 13 residues. Trimming took 7 bases from V and 8 from J, leaving 20 bases between them. Germline loops: CDR1 SQVTM, CDR2 ANQGSEA. In nucleotides, the CDR3 is TGCAGCGCTGCCCTTGGGATCAAGGCCGGCTACACCTTC. It is translated as CSAALGIKAGYTF.

This clonotype came up many times. J is TRBJ1-6 and V is TRBV6-2 or TRBV6-3; tentatively, D is TRBD1 (6 bases). Trimming pared 6 bases from V and 7 bases from J, leaving 13 bases between. The CDR3 spans 14 residues. Germline V lookup: CDR1 MNHEY, CDR2 SVGEGT. Here the CDR3 reads CASSRGRGNSPLHF. CDR3 nucleotides: TGTGCCAGCAGCCGGGGGCGCGGGAATTCACCCCTCCACTTT.

This clonotype counts as medium-sized. The chain combines TRBV24-1 with TRBJ2-2; no clear D. Germline V gene lookup returns CDR1 KGHDR and CDR2 SFDVKD. Trimming removed 7 bases from V and 6 bases from J, with 14 bases in between. The CDR3 length is 14 residues. The CDR3 spells CATRPGLESGELFF. DNA for the CDR3: TGTGCCACCAGGCCCGGGCTAGAATCCGGGGAGCTGTTTTTT.

This clonotype was recorded many times. The genes are TRBV19 and TRBJ1-1; 7 bases agree with TRBD1. The CDR3 has 15 residues. Germline-derived CDR1 and CDR2 are LNHDA and SQIVND (reference sequence). After removal of 5 bases from V and 3 bases from J, the junction contained 9 bases not matched to a gene. CDR3 residues: CASSPDRAAYTEAFF. The CDR3 DNA reads as TGTGCCAGTAGTCCTGACAGGGCGGCGTACACTGAAGCTTTCTTT.

This clonotype was found many times. The J gene is TRBJ1-2, the V gene TRBV6-2 or TRBV6-3, with 9 nucleotides matching TRBD1. The V segment lost 7 bases and the J segment 0 bases; nucleotides outside the gene matches: 6. The CDR3 is 15 residues long. Germline V gives CDR1 MNHEY, CDR2 SVGEGT. This CDR3 is CASNRGQGANYGYTF. In DNA, the CDR3 is TGTGCCAGCAACAGGGGGCAGGGAGCTAACTATGGCTACACCTTC.

This chain connects TRBV20-1 to TRBJ2-1; tentative D call: TRBD2 (7 bases). V lost 0 bases and J 6 bases, leaving 18 bases between the germline ends. The CDR3 length is 16 residues. The germline V gene encodes CDR1 DFQATT and CDR2 SNEGSKA (reference sequence). CDR3 protein: CSARDQGRGVGNEQFF. CDR3 nucleotide sequence: TGCAGTGCTAGAGATCAAGGGAGGGGGGTTGGCAATGAGCAGTTCTTC.